This note documents a single TCR beta chain sequence. Its antigen is as yet unknown. The data originate from a study of cytomegalovirus exposure and HLA in healthy donors. Study findings and constraints: According to an earlier analysis, most TCR beta V segments yielded productive rearrangements about 90% or about 30% of the time.

The CDR3 has 14 residues. V dropped 2 bases and J dropped 1 base, with 3 bases sitting between them. CDR1 MGHRA and CDR2 YSYEKL come from the germline V gene. The PCR made use of 60 Vbeta and 13 Jbeta primers. The protocol was immunoSEQ multiplex PCR, while the TCRdb copy is restricted to in-frame clones and leaves out a portion. Among under 200,000 clones listed, about four fifths were seen once. This sequence joins TRBV4-1 and TRBJ2-6; no firm D call. The TCR originated in a male donor in good health and CMV-seropositive. Sequencing was performed on PBMCs. This CDR3 reads CASSQRSGANVLTF. Here the CDR3 DNA reads TGCGCCAGCAGCCAACGTTCTGGGGCCAACGTCCTGACTTTC.